The clone carrying this T cell receptor beta chain was recorded once. The antigen is unknown. PCR used 60 Vbeta primers and 13 Jbeta primers. The repertoire was sequenced with immunoSEQ multiplex PCR; TCRdb's copy has only in-frame clones and lacks some. The sample gives roughly 200,000 clones, about 80% of which show up once; 1.5% to 2% is in the top ten. The sample belongs to a study of cytomegalovirus exposure and HLA in healthy donors. The CDR3 loop spans 16 amino acids. The V gene's germline CDR1 is SGHNT and CDR2 YYREEE (reference sequence). V lost 3 bases, J lost 1 base, and 5 bases stayed unmatched. Regarding the study as a whole: Trimming of TCR beta V- and J-genes showed a link, identified in a later analysis, to a missense DCLRE1C variant. TCR beta sequences reportedly predicted the HLA-A and HLA-B alleles of most subjects accurately.

The chain carries TRBV5-4 and TRBJ2-1; 9 bases map to TRBD1. Sequencing was done on a sample of PBMCs. This sequence was found in a man aged 30 to 39 in good health and CMV-seronegative. DNA of the CDR3: TGTGCCAGCAGCTCCCTACAGGGGGCTTCCTACAATGAGCAGTTCTTC. Encoded protein: CASSSLQGASYNEQFF.